This T cell receptor beta chain is drawn from a study of post-analysis software for immune sequencing data. For this clonotype: Its target is not known.

General study points: Patients had higher frequencies than controls of roughly five TRBV segments, including TRBV5-6, TRBV5-1 and TRBV20-1.

Every TCR beta cDNA library bore unique molecular identifiers. TCRdb ran MiXCR on the PCR reads and lists one entry per CDR3 protein. The table has hundreds of thousands of distinct CDR3 sequences, 30% seen once. The length of the CDR3 is 14 residues. V lost 10 bases and J lost 8, with 23 bases in between. The source of this sequence is a girl between 5 and 17 years old with multiple sclerosis. The chain links TRBV12-3 or TRBV12-4 to TRBJ1-2; perhaps TRBD1 as D (5 bases). Sequencing was carried out using blood. CDR3 in amino acids: CATRLASQGGGYTF. As DNA, the CDR3 is TGTGCCACCCGTTTAGCCTCCCAGGGCGGGGGCTACACCTTC.